This T cell receptor (beta chain) was observed in a study of human T cells and chemical hapten exposure. In this sample, this clonotype turned up many times. MiXCR was run by TCRdb on the RACE reads, yielding one entry per CDR3 protein. The repertoire holds 350,000 to 400,000 distinct CDR3 sequences, with 5.1% as singletons. Time point given: pre-sensitization, week 0. Treatment noted: therapeutic diphenylcyclopropenone sensitization with weekly scalp DPC. Unfractionated whole blood was the source of the extracted total RNA. Sequences were derived from whole blood, sampled in connection with sensitization to the hapten diphenylcyclopropenone (DPC). This TCR was sampled from a woman aged 50 to 65 with alopecia areata. Some clones in this sample may be carry-over from other donors' samples.

The CDR3 DNA follows: TGTGCCAGCAGCTACGGTAGCGGGGGGGTGTTCTACAATGAGCAGTTCTTC. Protein product: CASSYGSGGVFYNEQFF. This sequence joins TRBV11-2 and TRBJ2-1, with 11 bases fitting TRBD2. The CDR3 length is 17 residues. V trimming: 4 bases; J trimming: 3 bases; junction bases outside the gene matches: 8. Per the germline V gene, CDR1 is SGHAT and CDR2 is FQNNGV.